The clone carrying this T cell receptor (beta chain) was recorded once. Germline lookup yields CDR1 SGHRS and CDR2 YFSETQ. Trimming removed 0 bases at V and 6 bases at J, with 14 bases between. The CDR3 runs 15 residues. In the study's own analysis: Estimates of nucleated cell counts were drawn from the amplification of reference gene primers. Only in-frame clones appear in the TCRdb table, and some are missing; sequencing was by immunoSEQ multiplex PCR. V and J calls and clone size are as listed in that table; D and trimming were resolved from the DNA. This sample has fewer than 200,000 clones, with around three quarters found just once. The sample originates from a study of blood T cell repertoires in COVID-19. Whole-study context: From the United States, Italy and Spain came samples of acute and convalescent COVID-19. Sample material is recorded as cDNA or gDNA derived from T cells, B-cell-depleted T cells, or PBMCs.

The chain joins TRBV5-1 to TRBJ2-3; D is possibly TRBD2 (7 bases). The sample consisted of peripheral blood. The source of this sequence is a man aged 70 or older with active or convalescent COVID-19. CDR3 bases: TGCGCCAGCAGCTTGGTCGGCGGGGGCGGGGATACGCAGTATTTT. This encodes CASSLVGGGGDTQYF. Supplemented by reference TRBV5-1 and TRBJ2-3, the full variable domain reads KAGVTQTPRYLIKTRGQQVTLSCSPISGHRSVSWYQQTPGQGLQFLFEYFSETQRNKGNFPGRFSGRQFSNSRSEMNVSTLELGDSALYLCASSLVGGGGDTQYFGPGTRLTVL.